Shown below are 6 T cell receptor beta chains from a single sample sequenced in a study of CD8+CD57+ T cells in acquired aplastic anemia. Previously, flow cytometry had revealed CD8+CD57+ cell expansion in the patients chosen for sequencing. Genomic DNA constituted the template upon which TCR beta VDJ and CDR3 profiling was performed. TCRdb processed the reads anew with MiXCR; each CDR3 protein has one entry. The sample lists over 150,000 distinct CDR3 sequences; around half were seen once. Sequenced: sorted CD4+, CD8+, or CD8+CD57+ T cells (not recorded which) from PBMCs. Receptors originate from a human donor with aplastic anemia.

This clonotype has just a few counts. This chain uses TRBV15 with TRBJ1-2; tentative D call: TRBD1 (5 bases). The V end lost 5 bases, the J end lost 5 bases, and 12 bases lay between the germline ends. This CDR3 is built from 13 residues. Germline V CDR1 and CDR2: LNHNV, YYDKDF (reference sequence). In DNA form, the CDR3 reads TGTGCCACCAGCCCACCACGGGGGTATGGCTACACCTTC. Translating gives CATSPPRGYGYTF.

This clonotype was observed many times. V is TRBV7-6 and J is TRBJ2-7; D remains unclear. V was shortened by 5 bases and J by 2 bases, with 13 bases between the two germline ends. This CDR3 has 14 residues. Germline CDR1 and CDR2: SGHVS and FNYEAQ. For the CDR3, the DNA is TGTGCCAGCAGCCCTGGAGCGTTACCCTACGAGCAGTACTTC. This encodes CASSPGALPYEQYF.

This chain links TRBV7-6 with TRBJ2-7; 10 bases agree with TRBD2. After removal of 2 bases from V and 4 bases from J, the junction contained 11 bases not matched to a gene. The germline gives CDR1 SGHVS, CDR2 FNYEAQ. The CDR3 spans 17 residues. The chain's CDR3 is CASSLYGLAGEGYEQYF. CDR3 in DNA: TGTGCCAGCAGCTTATACGGGCTAGCGGGAGAAGGGTACGAGCAGTACTTC. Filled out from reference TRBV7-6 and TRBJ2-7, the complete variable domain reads GAGVSQSPRYKVTKRGQDVALRCDPISGHVSLYWYRQALGQGPEFLTYFNYEAQQDKSGLPNDRFSAERPEGSISTLTIQRTEQRDSAMYRCASSLYGLAGEGYEQYFGPGTRLTVT.

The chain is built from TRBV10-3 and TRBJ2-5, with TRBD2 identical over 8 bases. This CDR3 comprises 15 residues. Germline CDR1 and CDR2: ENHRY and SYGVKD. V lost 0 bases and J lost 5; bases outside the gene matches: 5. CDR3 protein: CAISESWRGAETQYF. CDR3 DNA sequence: TGTGCCATCAGTGAGTCTTGGCGGGGGGCGGAGACCCAGTACTTC.

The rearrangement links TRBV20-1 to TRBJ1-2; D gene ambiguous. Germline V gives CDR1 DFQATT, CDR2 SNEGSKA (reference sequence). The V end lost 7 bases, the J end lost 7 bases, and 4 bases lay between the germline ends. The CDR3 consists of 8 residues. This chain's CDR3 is CSVPGYTF. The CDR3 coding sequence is TGCAGTGTCCCTGGCTACACCTTC.

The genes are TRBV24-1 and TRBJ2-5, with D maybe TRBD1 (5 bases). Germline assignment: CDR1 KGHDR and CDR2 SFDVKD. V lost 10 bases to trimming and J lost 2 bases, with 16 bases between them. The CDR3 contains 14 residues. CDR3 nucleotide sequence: TGTGCCACAGCAAGTGCGGACACTCAAGAGACCCAGTACTTC. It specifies CATASADTQETQYF.